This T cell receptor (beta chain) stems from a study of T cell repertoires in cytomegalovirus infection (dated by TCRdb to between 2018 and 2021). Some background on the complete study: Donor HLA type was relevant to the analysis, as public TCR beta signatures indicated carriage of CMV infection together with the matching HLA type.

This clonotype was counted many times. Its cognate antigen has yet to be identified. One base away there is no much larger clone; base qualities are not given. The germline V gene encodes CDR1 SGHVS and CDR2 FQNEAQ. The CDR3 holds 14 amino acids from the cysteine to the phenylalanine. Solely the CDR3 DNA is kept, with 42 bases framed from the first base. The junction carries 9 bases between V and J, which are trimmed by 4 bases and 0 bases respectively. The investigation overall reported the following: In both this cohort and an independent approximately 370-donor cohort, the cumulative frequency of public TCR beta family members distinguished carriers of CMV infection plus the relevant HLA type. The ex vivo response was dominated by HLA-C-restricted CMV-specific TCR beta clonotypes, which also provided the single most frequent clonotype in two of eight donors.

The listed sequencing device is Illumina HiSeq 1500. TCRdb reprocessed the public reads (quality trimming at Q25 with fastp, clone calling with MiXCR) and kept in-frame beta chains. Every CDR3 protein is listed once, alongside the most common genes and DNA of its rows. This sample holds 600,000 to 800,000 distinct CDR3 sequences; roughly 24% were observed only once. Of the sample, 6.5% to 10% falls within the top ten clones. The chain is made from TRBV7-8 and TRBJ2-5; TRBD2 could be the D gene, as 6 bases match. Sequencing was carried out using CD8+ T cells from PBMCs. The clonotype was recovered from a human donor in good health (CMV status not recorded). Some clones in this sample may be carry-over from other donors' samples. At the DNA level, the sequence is TGTGCCAGCAGCTCGGACTATTACCAAGAGACCCAGTACTTC. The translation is CASSSDYYQETQYF.